The sequence of this TCR beta chain was determined in a study of graft-versus-host responses after intestinal transplantation. Study details: Among the recipients, transplants were multivisceral, liver-intestinal, or isolated intestinal.

Per germline, CDR1 LNHDA and CDR2 SQIVND (reference sequence). The length of the CDR3 is 16 residues. V was pared by 1 base and J by 9 bases, with 8 bases of the junction left unmatched. Method: immunoSEQ multiplex PCR; TCRdb's copy keeps in-frame clones and lacks some. This repertoire shows over 10,000 clones, 70% to 85% found once; its top ten account for 8.5% to 9%. The source is a human patient who received an intestinal transplant, so some T cells may come from the graft donor. The V call is TRBV19, the J call TRBJ2-1; 11 bases are shared with TRBD2. The source material was PBMCs, sampled just over 300 days after intestinal transplant. This CDR3 reads CASSIVASGRLVEQFF. CDR3 sequence (DNA): TGTGCCAGTAGTATAGTGGCTAGCGGGAGGTTGGTTGAGCAGTTCTTC. Supplemented by reference TRBV19 and TRBJ2-1, the full variable domain reads DGGITQSPKYLFRKEGQNVTLSCEQNLNHDAMYWYRQDPGQGLRLIYYSQIVNDFQKGDIAEGYSVSREKKESFPLTVTSAQKNPTAFYLCASSIVASGRLVEQFFGPGTRLTVL.